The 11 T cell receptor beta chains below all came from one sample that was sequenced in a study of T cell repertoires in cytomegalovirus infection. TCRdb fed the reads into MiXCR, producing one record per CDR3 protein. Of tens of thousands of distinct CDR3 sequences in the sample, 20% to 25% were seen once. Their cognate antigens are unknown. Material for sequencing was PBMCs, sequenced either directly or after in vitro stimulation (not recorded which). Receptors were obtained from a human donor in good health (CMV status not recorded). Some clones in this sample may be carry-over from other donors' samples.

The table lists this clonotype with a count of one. The CDR3 is CASRTGGGETQYF. The CDR3 bases are TGTGCCAGCAGAACAGGGGGGGGGGAGACCCAGTACTTC. This chain uses TRBV7-2 with TRBJ2-5, with D possibly being TRBD1 (8 bases). The V end was cut by 6 bases, the J end by 5 bases, with 13 bases between. From germline, CDR1 is SGHTA and CDR2 FQGNSA. The CDR3 contains 13 residues.

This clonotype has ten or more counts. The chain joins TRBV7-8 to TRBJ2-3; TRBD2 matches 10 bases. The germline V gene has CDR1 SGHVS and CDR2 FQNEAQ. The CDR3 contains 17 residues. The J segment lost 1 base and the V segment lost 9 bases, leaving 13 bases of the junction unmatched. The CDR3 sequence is CASTRTSGLPGTDTQYF. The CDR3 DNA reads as TGTGCCAGTACCCGGACTAGCGGCCTGCCTGGCACAGATACGCAGTATTTT.

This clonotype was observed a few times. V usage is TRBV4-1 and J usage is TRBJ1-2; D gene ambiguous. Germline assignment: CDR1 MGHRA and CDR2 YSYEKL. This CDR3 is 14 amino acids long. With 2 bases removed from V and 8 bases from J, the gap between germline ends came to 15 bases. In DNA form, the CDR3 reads TGCGCCAGCAGCCAACCCTCTCCAACTAGCGGCTACACCTTC. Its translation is CASSQPSPTSGYTF.

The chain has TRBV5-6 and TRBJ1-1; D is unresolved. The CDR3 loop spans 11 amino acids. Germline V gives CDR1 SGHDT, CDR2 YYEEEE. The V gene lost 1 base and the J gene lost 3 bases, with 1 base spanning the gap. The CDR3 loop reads CASSLYTEAFF. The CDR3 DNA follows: TGTGCCAGCAGCTTGTACACTGAAGCTTTCTTT.

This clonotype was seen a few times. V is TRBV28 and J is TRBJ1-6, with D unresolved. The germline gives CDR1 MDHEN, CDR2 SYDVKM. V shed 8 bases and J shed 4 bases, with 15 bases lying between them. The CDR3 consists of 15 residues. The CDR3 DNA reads TGTGCCAGCCGCCATTCCAGAGGGTATAATTCACCCCTCCACTTT. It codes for CASRHSRGYNSPLHF.

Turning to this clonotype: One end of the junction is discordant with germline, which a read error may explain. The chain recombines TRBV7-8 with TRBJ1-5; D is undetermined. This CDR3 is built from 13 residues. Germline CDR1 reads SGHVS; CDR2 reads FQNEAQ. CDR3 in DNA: TGTGCCAGCAGCCGAAGGGTTTTTCAGCCCAAGCAGTTT. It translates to CASSRRVFQPKQF.

CDR3 loop: CASSSGIQTGFGYTF. CDR3 DNA: TGTGCCAGCAGCTCCGGTATCCAGACAGGGTTTGGCTACACCTTC. The rearrangement joins TRBV7-2 to TRBJ1-2; 7 positions match TRBD1. Germline values: CDR1 SGHTA, CDR2 FQGNSA. CDR3 length: 15 residues. V trimming: 4 bases; J trimming: 7 bases; junction bases outside the gene matches: 12. Supplemented by reference TRBV7-2 and TRBJ1-2, the full variable domain reads GAGVSQSPSNKVTEKGKDVELRCDPISGHTALYWYRQSLGQGLEFLIYFQGNSAPDKSGLPSDRFSAERTGGSVSTLTIQRTQQEDSAVYLCASSSGIQTGFGYTFGSGTRLTVV.

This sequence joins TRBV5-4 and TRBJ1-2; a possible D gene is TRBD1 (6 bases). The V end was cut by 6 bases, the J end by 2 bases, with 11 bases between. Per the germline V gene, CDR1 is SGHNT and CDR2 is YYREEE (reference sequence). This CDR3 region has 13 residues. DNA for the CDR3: TGTGCCAGCACCCACAGGGTGAACTATGGCTACACCTTC. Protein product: CASTHRVNYGYTF. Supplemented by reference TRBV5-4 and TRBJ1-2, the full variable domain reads ETGVTQSPTHLIKTRGQQVTLRCSSQSGHNTVSWYQQALGQGPQFIFQYYREEENGRGNFPPRFSGLQFPNYSSELNVNALELDDSALYLCASTHRVNYGYTFGSGTRLTVV.

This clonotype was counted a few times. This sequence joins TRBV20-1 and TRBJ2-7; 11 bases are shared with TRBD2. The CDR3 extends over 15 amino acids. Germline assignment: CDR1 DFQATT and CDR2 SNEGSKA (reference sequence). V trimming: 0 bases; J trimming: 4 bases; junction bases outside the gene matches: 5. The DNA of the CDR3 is TGCAGTGCTAGAGATGCGACTAGCGGGGTGTACGAGCAGTACTTC. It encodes CSARDATSGVYEQYF.

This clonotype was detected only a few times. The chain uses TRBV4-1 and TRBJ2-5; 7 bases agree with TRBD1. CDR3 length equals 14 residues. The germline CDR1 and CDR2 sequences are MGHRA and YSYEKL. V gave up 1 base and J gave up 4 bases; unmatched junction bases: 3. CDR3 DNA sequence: TGCGCCAGCAGCCAAGGACAGGGAATAGAGACCCAGTACTTC. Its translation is CASSQGQGIETQYF.

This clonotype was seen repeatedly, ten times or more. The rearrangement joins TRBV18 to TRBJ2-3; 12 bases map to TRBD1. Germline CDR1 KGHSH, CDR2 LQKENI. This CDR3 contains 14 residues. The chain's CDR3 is CGTGTGGNTNTQYF. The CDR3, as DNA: TGTGGAACCGGGACAGGGGGCAATACTAATACGCAGTATTTT.